This TCR beta chain was identified in a study of blood T cells in healthy people across ages. Study conclusions and caveats: Estimates based on one million T cells were treated as lower bounds. Diversity of TCR beta per million T cells declined in a roughly linear way with age.

CDR1 is MNHNS and CDR2 is SASEGT in the germline V gene. Trimming pared 4 bases from V and 6 bases from J, leaving 16 bases between. CDR3 length equals 15 residues. A remark on this clonotype: Its antigen is not known.

A second about 7 to 11 cycle PCR used barcoded and J-beta primers. Every cDNA was tagged by a template-switch adaptor with 12 random nucleotides. TCRdb reprocessed the 5' RACE reads via MiXCR and lists one record per CDR3 protein. The table shows about 760,000 distinct CDR3 sequences, with around 25% occurring only once. A further study also used this sample, focusing on T cells of mothers and their children.

The source is a boy aged 5-17 years in good health. The specimen sequenced was blood. J is TRBJ2-4 and V is TRBV6-1, with D possibly being TRBD1 or TRBD2 (5 bases each). CDR3 coding DNA: TGTGCCAGCAGTGGGGGGTTAATAGCCGGAAACATTCAGTACTTC. Its protein product is CASSGGLIAGNIQYF.